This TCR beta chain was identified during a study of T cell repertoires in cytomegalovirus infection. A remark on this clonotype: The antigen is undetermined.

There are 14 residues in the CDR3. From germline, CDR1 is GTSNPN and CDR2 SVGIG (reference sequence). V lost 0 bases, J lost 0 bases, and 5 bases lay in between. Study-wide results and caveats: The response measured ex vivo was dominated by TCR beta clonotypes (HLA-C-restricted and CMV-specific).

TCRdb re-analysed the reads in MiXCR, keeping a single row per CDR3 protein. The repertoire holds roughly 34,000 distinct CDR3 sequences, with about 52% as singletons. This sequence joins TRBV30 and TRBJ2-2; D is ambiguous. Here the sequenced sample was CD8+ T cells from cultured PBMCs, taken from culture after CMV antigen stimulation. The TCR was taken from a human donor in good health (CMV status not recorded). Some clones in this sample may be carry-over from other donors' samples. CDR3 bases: TGTGCCTGGAGTGTAGGAACGAACACCGGGGAGCTGTTTTTT. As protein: CAWSVGTNTGELFF.